This is a list of T cell receptor beta chains from one sample in a study of blood T cell repertoires in COVID-19. Here immunoSEQ multiplex PCR was the method, and the copy in TCRdb shows in-frame clones only, minus some. The repertoire holds 300,000 or so clones, with over 70% as singletons. The sample taken for sequencing was peripheral blood. The receptors here all came from a woman aged 40 to 50 who had recovered from COVID-19. Each CDR3 is given with its conserved first and last residue. D genes are given only for firm matches. Size is stated for part of the rows, as once, few or many counts, or as a class when the clone is expanded.

v_gene	abundance	j_gene	d_gene	CDR3nt	CDR3aa
TRBV5-1	-	TRBJ1-2	-	TGCGCCAGCAGCACGGATGGGGGGAACTATGGCTACACCTTC	CASSTDGGNYGYTF
TRBV7-2	-	TRBJ1-3	TRBD1	TGTGCCAGCAGCTTAGCAGGGGGCGTGGACACCATATATTTT	CASSLAGGVDTIYF
TRBV18	-	TRBJ2-2	-	TGTGCCAGCTCACCACCCATCGGGGGGAACACCGGGGAGCTGTTTTTT	CASSPPIGGNTGELFF
TRBV5-1	-	TRBJ2-5	TRBD1	TGCGCCAGCAGCTTGACAGGGGGCGACGAGACCCAGTACTTC	CASSLTGGDETQYF
TRBV7-6	-	TRBJ2-7	TRBD1	TGTGCCAGCAGCTTAGCGCCCAATTGGACAGGGCCCACCTACGAGCAGTACTTC	CASSLAPNWTGPTYEQYF
TRBV11-2	-	TRBJ2-1	TRBD2	TGTGCCAGCAGCCTTTGGGGGTCCGGACTAGGGTCCTACAATGAGCAGTTCTTC	CASSLWGSGLGSYNEQFF
TRBV15	-	TRBJ2-2	-	TGTGCCACCAGCAGAGGAACAGGTACCCTCCGGGCCGGGGAGCTGTTTTTT	CATSRGTGTLRAGELFF
TRBV28	-	TRBJ2-4	TRBD1	TGTGCCAGCAGTACCCACAGGGGGGATGGGGCCAAAAACATTCAGTACTTC	CASSTHRGDGAKNIQYF
TRBV2	-	TRBJ1-1	-	TGTGCCAGCAGTGAAGGGGGCGGGAGCCCGAACACTGAAGCTTTCTTT	CASSEGGGSPNTEAFF
TRBV20-1	-	TRBJ2-1	TRBD1	TGCAGTGCTAGTCGGGACAGGGATGAGCAGTTCTTC	CSASRDRDEQFF
TRBV9	-	TRBJ2-1	TRBD1	TGTGCCAGCAGCGGACAGGGCTACAATGAGCAGTTCTTC	CASSGQGYNEQFF
TRBV2	-	TRBJ2-6	-	TGTGCCAGCAGTCAGGCCCCCTCTGGGGCCAACGTCCTGACTTTC	CASSQAPSGANVLTF
TRBV29-1	-	TRBJ1-5	-	TGCAGCGTCGTCGATCCAACACCAGGGGACAATCAGCCCCAGCATTTT	CSVVDPTPGDNQPQHF
TRBV10-3	-	TRBJ2-3	TRBD2	TGTGCCATCAGTGAGTCTCCGGGACTAGCGGGGGGGAGCACAGATACGCAGTATTTT	CAISESPGLAGGSTDTQYF
TRBV27	-	TRBJ1-2	-	TGTGCCAGCAGAACTGCTGGTGGCTACACCTTC	CASRTAGGYTF
TRBV7-8	-	TRBJ2-7	TRBD1	TGTGCCAGCACCACACTGGGACAGATCTACGAGCAGTACTTC	CASTTLGQIYEQYF
TRBV3-1/TRBV3-2	-	TRBJ2-4	-	TGTGCCAGCAGCCAGATGGGGGCTCGGCTGGCCAAAAACATTCAGTACTTC	CASSQMGARLAKNIQYF
TRBV19	-	TRBJ1-2	TRBD1	TGTGCCAGTAGTATGGGTGGACAGGGGGTTCTTTCCGATGGCTACACCTTC	CASSMGGQGVLSDGYTF
TRBV30	-	TRBJ2-3	TRBD2	TGTGCCTGGAGTGGGAGCGGGGGGAGAGAGCAGTATTTT	CAWSGSGGREQYF
TRBV6-6	few	TRBJ1-6	TRBD1	TGTGCCAGCAGTTCCCCGGACAGGAAGGGTTCACCCCTCCACTTT	CASSSPDRKGSPLHF
TRBV7-9	-	TRBJ2-2	-	TGTGCCAGCAGCTTACGCGGGTTAAACACCGGGGAGCTGTTTTTT	CASSLRGLNTGELFF
TRBV28	-	TRBJ2-1	TRBD2	TGTGCCAGCAGTTTAATCGGCGGGGGGCCGAACAATGAGCAGTTCTTC	CASSLIGGGPNNEQFF
TRBV3-1/TRBV3-2	few	TRBJ2-1	-	TGTGCCAGCAGTTATAGGAGGAGGGGCCCGGATGAGCAGTTCTTC	CASSYRRRGPDEQFF
TRBV19	-	TRBJ1-2	-	TGTGCCAGTACTACGTGGACAACTAACTATGGCTACACCTTC	CASTTWTTNYGYTF
TRBV28	-	TRBJ1-3	TRBD1	TGTGCCAGCAGAGGGACAGGCTCTGGAAACACCATATATTTT	CASRGTGSGNTIYF
TRBV2	-	TRBJ1-6	-	TGTGCCAGCAGTGAGTTCGGAGTGTCGAATTCACCCCTCCACTTT	CASSEFGVSNSPLHF
TRBV7-6	-	TRBJ1-6	TRBD1	TGTGCCAGCAGCCTACTGGGACAGGGTGGTTCACCCCTCCACTTT	CASSLLGQGGSPLHF
TRBV28	-	TRBJ1-1	-	TGTGCCAGCAGTTTATGGGGGGCGGGCACTGAAGCTTTCTTT	CASSLWGAGTEAFF
TRBV4-1	-	TRBJ2-7	TRBD2	TGCGCCAGCAGCCAAGATCGGCGGGGGGGCCGCTACGAGCAGTACTTC	CASSQDRRGGRYEQYF
TRBV5-5	once	TRBJ1-2	TRBD1	TGTGCCAGCACCCGGACAGGCTCCTCAAACTATGGCTACACCTTC	CASTRTGSSNYGYTF
TRBV7-9	-	TRBJ1-5	-	TGTGCCAGCAGCCATGGGGCAGAGAATCAGCCCCAGCATTTT	CASSHGAENQPQHF
TRBV10-3	-	TRBJ1-2	TRBD1	TGTGCCATCAGTGCACAGGGGGTTTTCTATGGCTACACCTTC	CAISAQGVFYGYTF
TRBV11-3	-	TRBJ1-1	-	TGTGCCAGCAGCTTAGATCACTCCGGGAACACTGAAGCTTTCTTT	CASSLDHSGNTEAFF
TRBV19	-	TRBJ1-2	TRBD1	TGTGCCAGTAGGGACAGGGTTTACTATGGCTACACCTTC	CASRDRVYYGYTF
TRBV30	-	TRBJ2-1	-	TGTGCCTGGACGAGGGACTCCTACAATGAGCAGTTCTTC	CAWTRDSYNEQFF
TRBV7-8	-	TRBJ2-6	-	TGTGCCAGCAGCGCAGGGACACCAGTTTCTGGGGCCAACGTCCTGACTTTC	CASSAGTPVSGANVLTF
TRBV27	-	TRBJ2-1	-	TGTGCCAGCAGTTCTGGGCAGGGAATCTACAATGAGCAGTTCTTC	CASSSGQGIYNEQFF
TRBV9	-	TRBJ2-1	-	TGTGCCAGCAGCCCAGGTTTAGGCTCCTACAATGAGCAGTTCTTC	CASSPGLGSYNEQFF
TRBV27	-	TRBJ2-7	-	TGTGCCAGCCGACATGGAATGGAGCAGTACTTC	CASRHGMEQYF
TRBV6-5	-	TRBJ1-3	-	TGTGCCAGCAGTTACTTCGGTGGGCTCTCTGGAAACACCATATATTTT	CASSYFGGLSGNTIYF
TRBV7-9	-	TRBJ1-1	TRBD1	TGTGCCAGCAGCTCCCGTTGGAGGGGGCAAGGGACTGAAGCTTTCTTT	CASSSRWRGQGTEAFF
TRBV7-3	-	TRBJ2-3	TRBD1	TGTGCCAGCAGCTTAGTGGGACAGCTCACAGATACGCAGTATTTT	CASSLVGQLTDTQYF
TRBV7-2	-	TRBJ2-7	-	TGTGCCAGCAGCGCCACCCTACCTCGGGGAGAGCAGTACTTC	CASSATLPRGEQYF
TRBV27	-	TRBJ1-5	-	TGTGCCAGCAGACCCGACTCCTGGTTGGAGCCCCAGCATTTT	CASRPDSWLEPQHF
TRBV10-1	few	TRBJ1-5	-	TGCGCCAGCAGTGAGTCCGGACTCCAAATTCAATATAGCAATCAGCCCCAGCATTTT	CASSESGLQIQYSNQPQHF
TRBV2	-	TRBJ2-7	TRBD1	TGTGCCAGCAGTGAACAGGGACAGACCTACGAGCAGTACTTC	CASSEQGQTYEQYF
TRBV10-1	-	TRBJ2-1	-	TGCGCCAGCAGCCCGGCGAAGGGGGAGCAGTTCTTC	CASSPAKGEQFF
TRBV11-3	-	TRBJ2-1	-	TGTGCCAGCAGCTCGCGGGGCCAAGCCCCCAATGAGCAGTTCTTC	CASSSRGQAPNEQFF
TRBV24-1	-	TRBJ2-1	TRBD1	TGTGCCACCAGTGACCGGGACAGGGGAAGAGATGAGCAGTTCTTC	CATSDRDRGRDEQFF
TRBV30	-	TRBJ1-4	-	TGTGCCTGGGCCGGGACTAATGGAGAAAAACTGTTTTTT	CAWAGTNGEKLFF
TRBV10-2	few	TRBJ1-5	-	TGCGCCAGCAGAAGGGGTTCGGTAGGCAATCAGCCCCAGCATTTT	CASRRGSVGNQPQHF
TRBV5-1	-	TRBJ2-5	-	TGCGCCAGCAGCTTGTATACAGGGTTCCAAGAGACCCAGTACTTC	CASSLYTGFQETQYF
TRBV14	-	TRBJ2-7	-	TGTGCCAGCAGCCCCCCGGGGTTCCTCAACCCCTACGAGCAGTACTTC	CASSPPGFLNPYEQYF
TRBV18	-	TRBJ1-4	-	TGTGCCAGCTCAACGGACAGTGAAAAACTGTTTTTT	CASSTDSEKLFF
TRBV9	-	TRBJ1-5	-	TGTGCCAGCAGCGGCGCAGGGGACGTCAATCAGCCCCAGCATTTT	CASSGAGDVNQPQHF
TRBV15	once	TRBJ2-7	TRBD1	TGTGCCACCAGCACCCAAGGTAAAACAGGGGCCCACGAGCAGTACTTC	CATSTQGKTGAHEQYF
TRBV19	-	TRBJ2-5	-	TGTGCCAGTAGACCCTTACACCCGGGGTACCAAGAGACCCAGTACTTC	CASRPLHPGYQETQYF